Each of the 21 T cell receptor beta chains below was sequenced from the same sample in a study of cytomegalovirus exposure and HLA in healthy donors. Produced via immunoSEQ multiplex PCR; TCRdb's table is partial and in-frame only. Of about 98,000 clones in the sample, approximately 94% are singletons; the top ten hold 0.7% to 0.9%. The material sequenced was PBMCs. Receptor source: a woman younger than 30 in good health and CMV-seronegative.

The CDR3 coding sequence is TGTGCCAGCTCACCGACCGGGACAGAGGGACGGATTCAGTACTTC. This encodes CASSPTGTEGRIQYF. This chain uses TRBV18 with TRBJ2-4, with 7 positions matching TRBD1. The CDR3 totals 15 residues. Germline V gives CDR1 KGHSH, CDR2 LQKENI. V was pared by 3 bases and J by 10 bases, with 12 bases of the junction left unmatched.

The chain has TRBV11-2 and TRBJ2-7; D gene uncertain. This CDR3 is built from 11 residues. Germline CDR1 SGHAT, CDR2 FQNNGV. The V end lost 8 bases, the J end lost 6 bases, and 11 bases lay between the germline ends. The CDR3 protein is CASRVFGEQYF. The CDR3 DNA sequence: TGTGCCAGCCGAGTTTTTGGCGAGCAGTACTTC.

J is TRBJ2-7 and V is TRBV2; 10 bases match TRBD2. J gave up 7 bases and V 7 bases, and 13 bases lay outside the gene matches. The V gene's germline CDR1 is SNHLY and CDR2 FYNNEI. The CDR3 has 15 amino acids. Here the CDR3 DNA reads TGTGCCAGCACACTAGCGGGGAGAGGAATGGGGGAGCAGTACTTC. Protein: CASTLAGRGMGEQYF.

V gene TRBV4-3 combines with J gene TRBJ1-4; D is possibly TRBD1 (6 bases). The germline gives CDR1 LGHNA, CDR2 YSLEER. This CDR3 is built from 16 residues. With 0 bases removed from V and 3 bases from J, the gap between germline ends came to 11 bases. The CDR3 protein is CASSQDGGGSNEKLFF. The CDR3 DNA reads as TGCGCCAGCAGCCAAGATGGGGGGGGCTCTAATGAAAAACTGTTTTTT.

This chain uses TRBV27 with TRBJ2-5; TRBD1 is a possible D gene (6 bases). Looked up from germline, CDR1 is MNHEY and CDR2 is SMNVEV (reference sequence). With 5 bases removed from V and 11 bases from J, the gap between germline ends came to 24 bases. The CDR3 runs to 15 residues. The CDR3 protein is CASSTTGTPLGRQYF. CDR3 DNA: TGTGCCAGCAGTACTACCGGGACACCGCTAGGGCGGCAGTACTTC.

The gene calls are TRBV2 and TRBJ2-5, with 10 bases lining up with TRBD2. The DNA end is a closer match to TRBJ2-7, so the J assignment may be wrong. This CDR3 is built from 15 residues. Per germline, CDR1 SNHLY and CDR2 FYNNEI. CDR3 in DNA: TGTGCCAGCCTTGCCGAACTAGCGGGAACCTACGAGCAGTACTTC. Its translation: CASLAELAGTYEQYF.

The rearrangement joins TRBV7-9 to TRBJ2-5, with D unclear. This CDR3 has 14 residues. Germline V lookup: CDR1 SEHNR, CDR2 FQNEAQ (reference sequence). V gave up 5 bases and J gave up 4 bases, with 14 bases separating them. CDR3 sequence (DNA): TGTGCCAGCAGCCCCCCCAATCCCATAGAGACCCAGTACTTC. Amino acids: CASSPPNPIETQYF.

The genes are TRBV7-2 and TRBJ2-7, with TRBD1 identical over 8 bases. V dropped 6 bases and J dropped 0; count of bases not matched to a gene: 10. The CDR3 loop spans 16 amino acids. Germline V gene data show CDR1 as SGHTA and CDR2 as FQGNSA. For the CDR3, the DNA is TGTGCCAGCAGTCACACCGCCGGGACAGGCTCCTACGAGCAGTACTTC. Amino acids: CASSHTAGTGSYEQYF.

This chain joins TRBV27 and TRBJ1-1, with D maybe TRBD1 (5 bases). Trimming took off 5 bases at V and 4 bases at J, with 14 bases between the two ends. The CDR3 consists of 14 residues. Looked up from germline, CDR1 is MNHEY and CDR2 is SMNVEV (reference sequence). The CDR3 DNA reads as TGTGCCAGCAGTCGGGGGGGGTTGGCCACTGAAGCTTTCTTT. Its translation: CASSRGGLATEAFF.

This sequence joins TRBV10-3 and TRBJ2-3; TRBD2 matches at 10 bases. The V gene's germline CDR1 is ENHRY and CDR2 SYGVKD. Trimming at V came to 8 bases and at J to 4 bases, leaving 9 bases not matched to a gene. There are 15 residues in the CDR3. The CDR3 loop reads CAIGEREGLADTQYF. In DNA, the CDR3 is TGTGCCATCGGAGAGCGGGAGGGCCTTGCAGATACGCAGTATTTT.

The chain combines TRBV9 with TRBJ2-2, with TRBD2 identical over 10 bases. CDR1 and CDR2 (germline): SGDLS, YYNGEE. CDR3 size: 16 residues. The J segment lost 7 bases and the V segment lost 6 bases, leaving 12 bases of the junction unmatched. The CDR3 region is CASKGLSAGGIGELFF. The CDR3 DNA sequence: TGTGCCAGCAAGGGATTATCAGCGGGAGGGATCGGGGAGCTGTTTTTT.

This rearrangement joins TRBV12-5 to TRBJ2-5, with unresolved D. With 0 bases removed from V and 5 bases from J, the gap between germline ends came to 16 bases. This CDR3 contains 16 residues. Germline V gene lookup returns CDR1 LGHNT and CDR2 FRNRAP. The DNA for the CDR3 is TGTGCTAGTGGTTTGGTACTGTCGGGTACGGTGGAGACCCAGTACTTC. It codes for CASGLVLSGTVETQYF.

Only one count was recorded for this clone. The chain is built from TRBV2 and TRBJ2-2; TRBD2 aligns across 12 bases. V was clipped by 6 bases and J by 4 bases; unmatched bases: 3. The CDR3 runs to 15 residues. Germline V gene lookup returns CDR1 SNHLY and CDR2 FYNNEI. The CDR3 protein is CASRQTSGSTGELFF. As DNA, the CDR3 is TGTGCCAGCAGACAGACTAGCGGGAGCACCGGGGAGCTGTTTTTT.

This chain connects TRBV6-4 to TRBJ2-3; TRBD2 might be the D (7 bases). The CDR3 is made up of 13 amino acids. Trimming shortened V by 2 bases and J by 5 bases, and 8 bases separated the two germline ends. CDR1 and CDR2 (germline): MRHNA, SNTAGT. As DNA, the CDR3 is TGTGCCAGCAGTGACAGGGGGGGAGATACGCAGTATTTT. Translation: CASSDRGGDTQYF.

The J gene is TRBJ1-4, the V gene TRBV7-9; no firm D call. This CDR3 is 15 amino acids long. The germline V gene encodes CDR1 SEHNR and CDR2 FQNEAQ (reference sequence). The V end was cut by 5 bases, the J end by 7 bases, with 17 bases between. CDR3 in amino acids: CASSPRGGLGEKLFF. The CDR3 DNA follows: TGTGCCAGCAGCCCTCGGGGAGGGCTAGGTGAAAAACTGTTTTTT.

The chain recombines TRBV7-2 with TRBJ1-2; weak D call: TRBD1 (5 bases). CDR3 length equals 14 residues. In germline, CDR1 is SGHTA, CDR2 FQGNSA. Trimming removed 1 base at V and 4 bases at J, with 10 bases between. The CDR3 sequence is CASSLGGNFYGYTF. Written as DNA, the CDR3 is TGTGCCAGCAGCTTAGGGGGCAATTTCTATGGCTACACCTTC.

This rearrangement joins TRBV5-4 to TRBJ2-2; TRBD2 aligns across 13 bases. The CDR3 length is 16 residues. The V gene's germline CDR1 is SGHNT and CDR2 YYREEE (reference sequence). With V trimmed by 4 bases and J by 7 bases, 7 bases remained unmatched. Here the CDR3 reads CASSVGLAGEGGELFF. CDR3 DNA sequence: TGTGCCAGCAGCGTAGGACTAGCGGGAGAGGGCGGGGAGCTGTTTTTT. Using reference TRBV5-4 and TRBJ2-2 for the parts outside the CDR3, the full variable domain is ETGVTQSPTHLIKTRGQQVTLRCSSQSGHNTVSWYQQALGQGPQFIFQYYREEENGRGNFPPRFSGLQFPNYSSELNVNALELDDSALYLCASSVGLAGEGGELFFGEGSRLTVL.

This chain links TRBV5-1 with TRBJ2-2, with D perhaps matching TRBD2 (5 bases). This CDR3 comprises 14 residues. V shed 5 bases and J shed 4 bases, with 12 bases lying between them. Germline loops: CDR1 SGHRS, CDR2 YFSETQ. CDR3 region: CASSPRVGTGELFF. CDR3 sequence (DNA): TGCGCCAGCAGTCCGCGGGTTGGCACCGGGGAGCTGTTTTTT.

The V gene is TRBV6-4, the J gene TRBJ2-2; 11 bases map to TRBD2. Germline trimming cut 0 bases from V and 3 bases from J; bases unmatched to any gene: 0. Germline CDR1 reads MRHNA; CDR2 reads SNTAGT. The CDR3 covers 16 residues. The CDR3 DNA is TGTGCCAGCAGTGACTCACTAGCGGGAGACACCGGGGAGCTGTTTTTT. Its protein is CASSDSLAGDTGELFF.

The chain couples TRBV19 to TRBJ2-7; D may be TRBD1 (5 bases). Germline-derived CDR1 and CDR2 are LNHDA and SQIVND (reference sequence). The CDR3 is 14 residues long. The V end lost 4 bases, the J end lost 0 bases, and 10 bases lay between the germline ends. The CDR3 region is CASSTQTDSYEQYF. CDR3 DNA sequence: TGTGCCAGTAGTACCCAGACAGACTCCTACGAGCAGTACTTC.

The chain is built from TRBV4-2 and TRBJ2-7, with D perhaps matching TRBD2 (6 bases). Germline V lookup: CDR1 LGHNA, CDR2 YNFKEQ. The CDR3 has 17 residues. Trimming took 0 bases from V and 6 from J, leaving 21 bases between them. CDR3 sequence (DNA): TGTGCCAGCAGCCAAGATGCTAGTGGGACTGCGGGGTCCGAGCAGTACTTC. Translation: CASSQDASGTAGSEQYF.